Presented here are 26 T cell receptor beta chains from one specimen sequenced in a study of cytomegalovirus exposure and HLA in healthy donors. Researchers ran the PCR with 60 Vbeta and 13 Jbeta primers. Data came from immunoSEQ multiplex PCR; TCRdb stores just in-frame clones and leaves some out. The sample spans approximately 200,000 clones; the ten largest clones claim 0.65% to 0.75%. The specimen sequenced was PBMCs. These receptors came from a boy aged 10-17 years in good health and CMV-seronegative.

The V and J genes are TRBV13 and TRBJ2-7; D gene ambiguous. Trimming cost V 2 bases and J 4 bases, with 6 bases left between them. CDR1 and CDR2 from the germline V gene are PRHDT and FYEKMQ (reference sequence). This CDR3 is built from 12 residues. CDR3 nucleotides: TGTGCCAGCAGCTTACAACAGTACGAGCAGTACTTC. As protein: CASSLQQYEQYF.

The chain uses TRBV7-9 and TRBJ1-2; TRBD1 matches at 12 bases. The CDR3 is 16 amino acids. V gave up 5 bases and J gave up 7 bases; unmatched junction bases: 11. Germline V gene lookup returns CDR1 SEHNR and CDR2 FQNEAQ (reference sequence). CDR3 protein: CASSPDPGTGGFGYTF. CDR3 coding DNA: TGTGCCAGCAGCCCGGACCCCGGGACAGGGGGCTTTGGCTACACCTTC.

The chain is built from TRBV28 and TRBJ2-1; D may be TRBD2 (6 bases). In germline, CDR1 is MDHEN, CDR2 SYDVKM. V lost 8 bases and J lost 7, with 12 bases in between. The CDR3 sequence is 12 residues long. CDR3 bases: TGTGCCAGCGGAGGGGTTGCGAATGAGCAGTTCTTC. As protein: CASGGVANEQFF.

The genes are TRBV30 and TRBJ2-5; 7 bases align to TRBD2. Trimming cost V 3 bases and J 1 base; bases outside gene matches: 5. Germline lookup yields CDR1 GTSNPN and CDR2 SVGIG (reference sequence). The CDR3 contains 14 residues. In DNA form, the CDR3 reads TGTGCCTGGAGCCCCGGCGGGGGCCAAGAGACCCAGTACTTC. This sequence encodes CAWSPGGGQETQYF.

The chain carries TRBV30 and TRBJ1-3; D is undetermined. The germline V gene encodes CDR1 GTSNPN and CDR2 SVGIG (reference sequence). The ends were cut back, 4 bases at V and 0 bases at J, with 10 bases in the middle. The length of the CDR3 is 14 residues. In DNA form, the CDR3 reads TGTGCCTGGACCTCAGGCAACTCTGGAAACACCATATATTTT. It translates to CAWTSGNSGNTIYF. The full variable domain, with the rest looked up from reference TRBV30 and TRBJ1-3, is SQTIHQWPATLVQPVGSPLSLECTVEGTSNPNLYWYRQAAGRGLQLLFYSVGIGQISSEVPQNLSASRPQDRQFILSSKKLLLSDSGFYLCAWTSGNSGNTIYFGEGSWLTVV.

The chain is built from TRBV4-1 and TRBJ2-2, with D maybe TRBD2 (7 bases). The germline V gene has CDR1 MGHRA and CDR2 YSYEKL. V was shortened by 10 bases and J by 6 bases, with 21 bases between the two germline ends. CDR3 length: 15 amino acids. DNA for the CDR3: TGCGCCACGGCCCCGGTGGGGGGGCCCCCCGGGGAGCTGTTTTTT. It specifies CATAPVGGPPGELFF.

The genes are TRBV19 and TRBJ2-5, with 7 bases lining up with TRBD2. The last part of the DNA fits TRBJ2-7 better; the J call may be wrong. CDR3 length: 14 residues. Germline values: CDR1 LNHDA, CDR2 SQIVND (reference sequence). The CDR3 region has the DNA TGTGCCAGTAGTACGCGGGGGAGCTCCTACGAGCAGTACTTC. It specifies CASSTRGSSYEQYF.

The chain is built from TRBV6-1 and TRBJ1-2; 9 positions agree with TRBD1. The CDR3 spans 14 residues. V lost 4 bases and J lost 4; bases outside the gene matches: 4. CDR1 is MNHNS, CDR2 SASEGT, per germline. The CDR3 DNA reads TGTGCCAGCAGTGTTAGGACAGGGGCCTATGGCTACACCTTC. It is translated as CASSVRTGAYGYTF.

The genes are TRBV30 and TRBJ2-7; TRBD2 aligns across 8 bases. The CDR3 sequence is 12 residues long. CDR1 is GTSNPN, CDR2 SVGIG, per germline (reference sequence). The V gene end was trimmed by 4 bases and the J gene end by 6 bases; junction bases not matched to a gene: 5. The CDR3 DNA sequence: TGTGCCTGGACTCAAGCGGGGGTCGAGCAGTACTTC. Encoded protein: CAWTQAGVEQYF.

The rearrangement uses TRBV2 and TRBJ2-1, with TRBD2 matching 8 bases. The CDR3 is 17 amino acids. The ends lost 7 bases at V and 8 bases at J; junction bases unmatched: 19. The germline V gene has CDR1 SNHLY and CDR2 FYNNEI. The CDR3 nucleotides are TGTGCCAGCATCCACCAGAGGCCTCGGGAGGGTACCTATGAGCAGTTCTTC. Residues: CASIHQRPREGTYEQFF.

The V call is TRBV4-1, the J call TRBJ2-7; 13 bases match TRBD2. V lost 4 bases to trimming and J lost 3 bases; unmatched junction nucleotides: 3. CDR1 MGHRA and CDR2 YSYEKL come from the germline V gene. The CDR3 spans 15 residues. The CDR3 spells CASSRGTSGVYEQYF. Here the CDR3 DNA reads TGCGCCAGCAGCCGAGGGACTAGCGGGGTCTACGAGCAGTACTTC.

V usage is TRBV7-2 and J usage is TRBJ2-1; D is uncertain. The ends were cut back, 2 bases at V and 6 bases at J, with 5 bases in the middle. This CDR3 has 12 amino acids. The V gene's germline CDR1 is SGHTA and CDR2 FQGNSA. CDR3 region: CASSLFSNEQFF. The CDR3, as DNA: TGTGCCAGCAGCTTATTCTCCAATGAGCAGTTCTTC.

The CDR3 is CASSPWTGEEEKLFF. The CDR3 DNA follows: TGTGCCAGCTCACCTTGGACAGGGGAGGAGGAAAAACTGTTTTTT. This chain connects TRBV18 to TRBJ1-4; TRBD1 matches 9 bases. Trimming cost V 3 bases and J 8 bases; bases outside gene matches: 7. The CDR3 is made up of 15 amino acids. Germline CDR1 is KGHSH and CDR2 is LQKENI.

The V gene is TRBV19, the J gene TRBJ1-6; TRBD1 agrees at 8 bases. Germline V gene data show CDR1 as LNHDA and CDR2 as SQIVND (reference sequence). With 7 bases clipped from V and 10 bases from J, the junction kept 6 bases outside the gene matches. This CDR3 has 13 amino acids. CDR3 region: CASKHRGISPLHF. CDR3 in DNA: TGTGCCAGTAAGCACAGGGGGATCTCACCCCTCCACTTT.

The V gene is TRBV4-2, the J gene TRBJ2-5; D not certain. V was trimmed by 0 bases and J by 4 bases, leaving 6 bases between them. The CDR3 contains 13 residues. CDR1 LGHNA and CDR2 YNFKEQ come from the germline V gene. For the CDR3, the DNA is TGTGCCAGCAGCCAAGATGAGCTAGAGACCCAGTACTTC. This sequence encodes CASSQDELETQYF.

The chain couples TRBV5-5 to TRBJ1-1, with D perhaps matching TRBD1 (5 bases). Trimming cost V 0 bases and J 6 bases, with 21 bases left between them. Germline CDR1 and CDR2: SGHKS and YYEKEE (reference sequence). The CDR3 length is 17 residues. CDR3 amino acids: CASSLEYMARVDSEAFF. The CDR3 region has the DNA TGTGCCAGCAGCTTGGAATATATGGCCAGGGTCGATTCTGAAGCTTTCTTT.

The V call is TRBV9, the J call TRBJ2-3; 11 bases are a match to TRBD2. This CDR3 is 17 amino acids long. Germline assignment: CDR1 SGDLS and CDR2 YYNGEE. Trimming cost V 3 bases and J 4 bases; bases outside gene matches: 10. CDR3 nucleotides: TGTGCCAGCAGCGGACGACTAGCGGGGTACGGTGCAGATACGCAGTATTTT. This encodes CASSGRLAGYGADTQYF. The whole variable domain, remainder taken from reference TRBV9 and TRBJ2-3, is DSGVTQTPKHLITATGQRVTLRCSPRSGDLSVYWYQQSLDQGLQFLIQYYNGEERAKGNILERFSAQQFPDLHSELNLSSLELGDSALYFCASSGRLAGYGADTQYFGPGTRLTVL.

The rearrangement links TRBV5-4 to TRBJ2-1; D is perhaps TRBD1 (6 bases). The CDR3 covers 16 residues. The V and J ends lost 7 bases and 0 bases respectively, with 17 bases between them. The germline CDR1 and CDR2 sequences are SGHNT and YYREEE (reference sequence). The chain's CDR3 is CASHLIGTSSYNEQFF. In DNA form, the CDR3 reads TGTGCCAGCCACTTGATCGGGACAAGCTCCTACAATGAGCAGTTCTTC.

CDR3 in amino acids: CASSARGGPGEQFF. CDR3 nucleotide sequence: TGTGCCAGCAGCGCCCGCGGGGGGCCGGGTGAGCAGTTCTTC. This sequence joins TRBV9 and TRBJ2-1, with 8 bases aligning to TRBD2. Germline trimming cut 3 bases from V and 9 bases from J; bases unmatched to any gene: 8. The germline CDR1 and CDR2 sequences are SGDLS and YYNGEE. This CDR3 has 14 residues.

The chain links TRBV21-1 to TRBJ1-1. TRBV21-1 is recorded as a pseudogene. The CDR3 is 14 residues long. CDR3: CASRRYTLNTEAFF. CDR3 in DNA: TGTGCCAGCAGGAGGTACACACTGAACACTGAAGCTTTCTTT.

The CDR3 reads CASSPPTTGSINEQFF. The CDR3 DNA reads as TGTGCCAGCAGTCCCCCTACGACAGGGAGTATCAATGAGCAGTTCTTC. The J gene is TRBJ2-1, the V gene TRBV11-1, with TRBD1 matching over 7 bases. The germline gives CDR1 SGHAT, CDR2 FQDESV (reference sequence). The CDR3 is 16 amino acids. Unmatched junction bases numbered 14, after V lost 6 bases and J lost 6 bases.

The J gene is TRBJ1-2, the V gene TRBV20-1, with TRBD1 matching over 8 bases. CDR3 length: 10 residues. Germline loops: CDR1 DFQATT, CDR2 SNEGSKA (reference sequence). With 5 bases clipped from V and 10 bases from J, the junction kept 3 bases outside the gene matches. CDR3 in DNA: TGCAGTGCTGGACAGGGTTACTACACCTTC. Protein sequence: CSAGQGYYTF.

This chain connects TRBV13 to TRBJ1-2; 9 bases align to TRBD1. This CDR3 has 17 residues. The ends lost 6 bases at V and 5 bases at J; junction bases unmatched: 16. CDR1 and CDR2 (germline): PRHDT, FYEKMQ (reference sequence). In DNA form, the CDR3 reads TGTGCCAGCAGGGAGTCCGGGGGCGGGACAGGGTTATATGGCTACACCTTC. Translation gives CASRESGGGTGLYGYTF.

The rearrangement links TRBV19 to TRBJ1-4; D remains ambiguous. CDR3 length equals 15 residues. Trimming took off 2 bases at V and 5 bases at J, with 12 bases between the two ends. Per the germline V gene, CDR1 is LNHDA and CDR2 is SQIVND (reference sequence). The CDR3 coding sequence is TGTGCCAGTAGTATACTAGGCAGAGCGAATGAAAAACTGTTTTTT. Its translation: CASSILGRANEKLFF.

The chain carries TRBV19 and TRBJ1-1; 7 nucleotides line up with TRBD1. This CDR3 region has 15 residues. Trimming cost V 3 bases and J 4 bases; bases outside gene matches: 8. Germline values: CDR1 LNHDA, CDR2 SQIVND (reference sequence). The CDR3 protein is CASSIGTAKFTEAFF. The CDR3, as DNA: TGTGCCAGTAGTATCGGGACAGCAAAATTCACTGAAGCTTTCTTT.

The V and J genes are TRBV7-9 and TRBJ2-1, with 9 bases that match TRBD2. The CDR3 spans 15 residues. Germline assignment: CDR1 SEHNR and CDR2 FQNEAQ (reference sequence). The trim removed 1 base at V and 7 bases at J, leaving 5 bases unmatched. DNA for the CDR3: TGTGCCAGCAGCTTAGGGCGGGGGGGCAAAAATGAGCAGTTCTTC. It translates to CASSLGRGGKNEQFF.